One and the same sample provided the 22 T cell receptor beta chains below, sequenced in a study of T and B cells in COVID-19 patients. Multiplex PCR with BIOMED2 TRB-A/B primer pools amplified TRB rearrangements. TCRdb ran MiXCR on the multiplex PCR reads and lists one entry per CDR3 protein. The repertoire holds 9,500 or so distinct CDR3 sequences, 37% seen once, with about 53% in the top ten. Each TRB amplification used roughly 240-550 ng of genomic DNA from blood. The sequenced sample consisted of blood. These receptors were taken from a human donor with active COVID-19.

With respect to this clonotype: With a much larger clone just one base away, this may be a read error. V gene TRBV11-3 combines with J gene TRBJ2-2; maybe TRBD1 (6 bases). CDR1 is SGHNT, CDR2 YENEEA, per germline. Deletions cut 5 bases from V and 4 bases from J, with 14 bases between. The CDR3 loop spans 15 amino acids. The CDR3 DNA sequence: TGTGCCAGCAGCGCCGGGACATGGGCCACCGGGGAGCTGTTTTTT. As protein: CASSAGTWATGELFF.

The V and J genes are TRBV18 and TRBJ2-2; D gene unclear. Trimming removed 6 bases at V and 0 bases at J, with 2 bases between. CDR1 is KGHSH, CDR2 LQKENI, per germline. This CDR3 contains 12 residues. Written as DNA, the CDR3 is TGTGCCAGCTCTCCGAACACCGGGGAGCTGTTTTTT. This sequence encodes CASSPNTGELFF.

This clonotype has a handful of counts. The DNA of the CDR3 is TGTGCCAGCAGCCAATTCGAACTAGCGGGAGGAGAGACCCAGTACTTC. It yields the protein CASSQFELAGGETQYF. J is TRBJ2-5 and V is TRBV14, with 12 bases that match TRBD2. Germline lookup yields CDR1 SGHDN and CDR2 FVKESK. V was clipped by 2 bases and J by 4 bases; unmatched bases: 5. The CDR3 runs 16 residues.

The genes are TRBV19 and TRBJ2-5, with TRBD1 matching 10 bases. Germline CDR1 reads LNHDA; CDR2 reads SQIVND (reference sequence). The CDR3 contains 15 residues. V lost 1 base to trimming and J lost 7 bases; unmatched junction nucleotides: 6. The CDR3 DNA is TGTGCCAGTAGTATAGTACTAGGACAGGGGGGGACCCAGTACTTC. The encoded protein is CASSIVLGQGGTQYF.

The chain carries TRBV10-3 and TRBJ2-3; either TRBD1 or TRBD2 may supply D (5 bases each). The CDR3 runs to 15 residues. The germline V gene encodes CDR1 ENHRY and CDR2 SYGVKD. V was clipped by 8 bases and J by 4 bases, with 19 bases between them. Here the CDR3 reads CAIASSGTSSDTQYF. CDR3 DNA: TGTGCCATCGCCTCGTCCGGGACCTCCTCAGATACGCAGTATTTT.

This clonotype was picked up a small number of times. The chain has TRBV6-4 and TRBJ1-1, with D hard to call. The CDR3 spans 16 residues. Trimming left V 0 bases short and J 4 bases short, with 15 bases between. Germline CDR1 MRHNA, CDR2 SNTAGT. The CDR3, as DNA: TGTGCCAGCAGTGACTCGAGCCTCGGGGAGGCCACTGAAGCTTTCTTT. Protein product: CASSDSSLGEATEAFF.

The table lists this clonotype with a few counts. The chain combines TRBV20-1 with TRBJ1-5; the match to TRBD1 covers 9 bases. V dropped 4 bases and J dropped 7; count of bases not matched to a gene: 5. Germline CDR1 reads DFQATT; CDR2 reads SNEGSKA (reference sequence). The CDR3 covers 13 residues. This CDR3 is CSATGTGHQPQHF. The CDR3 DNA follows: TGCAGTGCTACCGGGACAGGGCACCAGCCCCAGCATTTT.

By proportion, this clonotype is medium-sized (0.01 to 0.1%). The chain recombines TRBV11-3 with TRBJ2-1; 13 nucleotides agree with TRBD2. CDR3 length: 17 amino acids. J was trimmed by 5 bases and V by 6 bases; bases with no gene match: 10. Germline V gene lookup returns CDR1 SGHNT and CDR2 YENEEA. Here the CDR3 DNA reads TGTGCCAGCAGTTGGACTAGCGGGAGAGTTTCACACAATGAGCAGTTCTTC. Protein product: CASSWTSGRVSHNEQFF. The whole variable domain, remainder taken from reference TRBV11-3 and TRBJ2-1, is EAGVVQSPRYKIIEKKQPVAFWCNPISGHNTLYWYLQNLGQGPELLIRYENEEAVDDSQLPKDRFSAERLKGVDSTLKIQPAELGDSAVYLCASSWTSGRVSHNEQFFGPGTRLTVL.

The V call is TRBV30, the J call TRBJ1-1; tentative D call: TRBD1 (5 bases). V was trimmed by 0 bases and J by 4 bases, leaving 9 bases between them. The germline V gene encodes CDR1 GTSNPN and CDR2 SVGIG (reference sequence). This CDR3 comprises 13 residues. CDR3 residues: CAWSVPGGTEAFF. CDR3 nucleotide sequence: TGTGCCTGGAGTGTACCTGGGGGCACTGAAGCTTTCTTT.

The chain uses TRBV27 and TRBJ2-1; D is uncertain. Per the germline V gene, CDR1 is MNHEY and CDR2 is SMNVEV (reference sequence). CDR3 length: 13 amino acids. Trimming pared 6 bases from V and 7 bases from J, leaving 13 bases between. This chain's CDR3 is CASRPSGSNEQFF. The CDR3 DNA reads as TGTGCCAGCAGACCGTCCGGTTCTAATGAGCAGTTCTTC.

This clonotype was recorded a few times. The chain links TRBV5-4 to TRBJ2-1, with D maybe TRBD1 (6 bases). Looked up from germline, CDR1 is SGHNT and CDR2 is YYREEE (reference sequence). CDR3 length equals 17 residues. Deletions cut 3 bases from V and 1 base from J, with 17 bases between. DNA of the CDR3: TGTGCCAGCAGCTCAGCTTATGACAGGCTATCCTACAATGAGCAGTTCTTC. Its protein product is CASSSAYDRLSYNEQFF.

V gene TRBV19 combines with J gene TRBJ1-2; D ambiguous. This CDR3 spans 15 amino acids. V was cut by 3 bases and J by 3 bases, with 14 bases left in between. Germline assignment: CDR1 LNHDA and CDR2 SQIVND (reference sequence). CDR3 amino acids: CASSIISAGDYGYTF. Here the CDR3 DNA reads TGTGCCAGTAGTATCATTTCAGCTGGAGACTATGGCTACACCTTC.

On this clonotype itself: This may stem from a read error, because a much larger clone lies one nucleotide away. The rearrangement joins TRBV29-1 to TRBJ2-5; D might be TRBD2 (5 bases). The CDR3 runs 12 residues. The germline gives CDR1 SQVTM, CDR2 ANQGSEA. The V and J ends lost 7 bases and 11 bases respectively, with 20 bases between them. In nucleotides, the CDR3 is TGCAGCGGGGATCTCGGGGTCAATGAGCAGTACTTC. It codes for CSGDLGVNEQYF.

The genes are TRBV27 and TRBJ1-5, with no clear D. The CDR3 covers 17 residues. Trimming removed 6 bases at V and 1 base at J, with 19 bases between. The germline V gene has CDR1 MNHEY and CDR2 SMNVEV (reference sequence). DNA of the CDR3: TGTGCCAGCAGCCATTCAGGAGGAAGTCGGAGCAATCAGCCCCAGCATTTT. This encodes CASSHSGGSRSNQPQHF.

This chain joins TRBV12-3 or TRBV12-4 and TRBJ1-3, with D perhaps TRBD1 (5 bases). There are 16 residues in the CDR3. V dropped 7 bases and J dropped 1 base, with 17 bases sitting between them. CDR3: CASTPGAGRSGNTIYF. CDR3 DNA: TGTGCCAGCACCCCCGGGGCAGGGAGGTCTGGAAACACCATATATTTT.

There are a few counts of this clonotype. The V gene is TRBV19, the J gene TRBJ1-4, with D tentatively TRBD1 (5 bases). Germline CDR1 reads LNHDA; CDR2 reads SQIVND (reference sequence). The length of the CDR3 is 16 residues. Trimming cost V 4 bases and J 7 bases, with 19 bases left between them. The DNA of the CDR3 is TGTGCCAGTAGTACCCAGGGCCGGGGGGATGGTGAAAAACTGTTTTTT. Residues: CASSTQGRGDGEKLFF.

In this sample, this clonotype turned up a few times. The CDR3 nucleotides are TGTGCCAGTAGGAACCGAGGGGAGAACACTGAAGCTTTCTTT. Amino acid sequence: CASRNRGENTEAFF. The gene calls are TRBV19 and TRBJ1-1; D is perhaps TRBD1 (5 bases). The CDR3 runs 14 residues. The germline gives CDR1 LNHDA, CDR2 SQIVND (reference sequence). V lost 6 bases and J 1 base, leaving 12 bases between the germline ends.

This clonotype was counted a single time. The chain carries TRBV19 and TRBJ2-1, with 9 bases aligning to TRBD1. CDR1 is LNHDA, CDR2 SQIVND, per germline (reference sequence). V dropped 6 bases and J dropped 6; count of bases not matched to a gene: 6. The CDR3 has 14 amino acids. CDR3 in DNA: TGTGCCAGTAGACGGGGACAGGGAGGCAATGAGCAGTTCTTC. This encodes CASRRGQGGNEQFF.

This clonotype occurred a few times. The chain is built from TRBV19 and TRBJ1-1; D ambiguous. V lost 3 bases, J lost 1 base, and 6 bases lay in between. This CDR3 region has 13 residues. Germline values: CDR1 LNHDA, CDR2 SQIVND (reference sequence). The CDR3 sequence: CASSIKRNTEAFF. CDR3 DNA sequence: TGTGCCAGTAGTATTAAACGGAACACTGAAGCTTTCTTT.

J is TRBJ1-1 and V is TRBV13; 8 bases align to TRBD1. Trimming removed 8 bases from V and 1 base from J; junction bases left unmatched: 6. The CDR3 contains 14 residues. Germline CDR1 and CDR2: PRHDT and FYEKMQ (reference sequence). CDR3 loop: CASHRQGTNTEAFF. The CDR3 DNA follows: TGTGCCAGCCATAGACAGGGGACGAACACTGAAGCTTTCTTT.

The CDR3 DNA sequence: TGTGCCAGCAGACAAGGGGTTCGGGGTCAGCCCCAGCATTTT. Its translation is CASRQGVRGQPQHF. The chain combines TRBV6-5 with TRBJ1-5; possible D gene TRBD1, 5 bases. Trimming took 6 bases from V and 6 from J, leaving 15 bases between them. The germline V gene encodes CDR1 MNHEY and CDR2 SVGAGI. The CDR3 totals 14 residues.

V gene TRBV11-3 combines with J gene TRBJ1-1; 8 bases are shared with TRBD1. Per germline, CDR1 SGHNT and CDR2 YENEEA. V lost 7 bases, J lost 4 bases, and 11 bases stayed unmatched. The CDR3 runs to 15 residues. This CDR3 is CASIPTGAGSTEAFF. The DNA of the CDR3 is TGTGCCAGCATACCGACAGGGGCAGGGAGCACTGAAGCTTTCTTT.